One T cell receptor beta chain is described in this entry. The record originates from a study of blood T cell repertoires in COVID-19. In the study overall: In each case, the material was cDNA or gDNA derived from T cells, B-cell-depleted T cells, or PBMCs.

The Seattle site enrolled patients during active infection and followed them longitudinally. As originally analysed: Researchers report that nucleated cell counts were estimated from reference gene primer amplification. The data were produced by immunoSEQ multiplex PCR, yet TCRdb's version contains in-frame clones alone and is incomplete. That table is the source of V, J and clone size, and D and trimming were worked out from the DNA. The sample lists a few hundred thousand clones, approximately 83% occurring once. V lost 5 bases and J lost 1; bases outside the gene matches: 4. There are 15 residues in the CDR3. The germline V gene encodes CDR1 MDHEN and CDR2 SYDVKM.

The J gene is TRBJ1-5, the V gene TRBV28; 8 positions match TRBD1. Sequencing used peripheral blood. The receptor's source is a person aged 70 to 85 with COVID-19, enrolled during active disease. The CDR3 loop reads CASSRTGRSNQPQHF. In DNA, the CDR3 is TGTGCCAGCAGTCGGACAGGGAGGAGCAATCAGCCCCAGCATTTT.